This TCR beta chain was retrieved from a study of HIV-infected children after antiretroviral therapy interruption. Study as a whole: EBV and CMV exposure was recorded in most children.

V lost 1 base and J lost 2, with 5 bases in between. Germline loops: CDR1 MGHRA, CDR2 YSYEKL. The CDR3 spans 13 residues. This clonotype was observed at least ten times. Documented treatment: PENTA 11 planned treatment interruption arm or continuous ART arm. A 3' RACE protocol on RNA, with unique molecular identifiers, produced the TCR library. TCRdb fed the 3' RACE reads into MiXCR, producing one record per CDR3 protein. The sample yields about 15,000 distinct CDR3 sequences, 3% to 3.5% seen once. The sample was CD45RO+ CD8+ T cells from PBMCs, pooled from several time points, taken from a donor given antiretroviral therapy, either interrupted or continuous. Subset described: memory CD8+ CD45RO+ CD45RA- T cells. The J gene is TRBJ2-5, the V gene TRBV4-1; D remains unclear. The receptor's source is a pool of human donors with HIV. The CDR3 loop is CASSQVHQETQYF. The DNA for the CDR3 is TGCGCCAGCAGCCAAGTCCATCAAGAGACCCAGTACTTC.